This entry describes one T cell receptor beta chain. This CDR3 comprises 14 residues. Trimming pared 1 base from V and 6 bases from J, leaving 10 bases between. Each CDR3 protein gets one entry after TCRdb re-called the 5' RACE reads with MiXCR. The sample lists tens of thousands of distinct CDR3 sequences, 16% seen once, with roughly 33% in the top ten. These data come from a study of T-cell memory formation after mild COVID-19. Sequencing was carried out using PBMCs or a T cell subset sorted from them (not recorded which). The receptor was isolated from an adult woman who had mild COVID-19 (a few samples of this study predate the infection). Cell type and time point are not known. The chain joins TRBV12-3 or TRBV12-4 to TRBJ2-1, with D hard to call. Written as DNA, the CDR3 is TGTGCCAGCAGTTTAGATGACTTCGGCAATGAGCAGTTCTTC. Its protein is CASSLDDFGNEQFF.